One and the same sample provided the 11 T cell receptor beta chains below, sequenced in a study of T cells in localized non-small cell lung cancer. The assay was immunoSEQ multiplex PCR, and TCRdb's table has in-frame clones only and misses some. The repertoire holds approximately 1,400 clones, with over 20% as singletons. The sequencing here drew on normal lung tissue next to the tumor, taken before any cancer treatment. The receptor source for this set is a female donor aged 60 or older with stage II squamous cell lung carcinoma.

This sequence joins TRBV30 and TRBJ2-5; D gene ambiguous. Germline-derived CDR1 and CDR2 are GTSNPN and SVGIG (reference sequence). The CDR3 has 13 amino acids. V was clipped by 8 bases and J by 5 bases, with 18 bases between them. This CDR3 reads CAHSRSSRETQYF. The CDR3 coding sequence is TGTGCCCATTCCAGGTCGTCAAGGGAGACCCAGTACTTC.

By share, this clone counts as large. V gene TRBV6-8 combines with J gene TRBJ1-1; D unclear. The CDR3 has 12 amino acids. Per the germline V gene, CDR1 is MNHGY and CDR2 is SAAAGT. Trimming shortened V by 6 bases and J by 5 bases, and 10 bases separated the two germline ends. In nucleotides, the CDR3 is TGTGCCAGCAGGGGTGGAGGAACTGAAGCTTTCTTT. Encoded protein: CASRGGGTEAFF.

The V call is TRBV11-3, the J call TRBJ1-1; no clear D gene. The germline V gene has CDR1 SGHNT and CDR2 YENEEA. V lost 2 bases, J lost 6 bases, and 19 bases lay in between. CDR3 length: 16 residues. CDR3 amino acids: CASSLTLEAGRAEAFF. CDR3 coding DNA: TGTGCCAGCAGCTTAACCCTAGAGGCGGGTCGCGCTGAAGCTTTCTTT.

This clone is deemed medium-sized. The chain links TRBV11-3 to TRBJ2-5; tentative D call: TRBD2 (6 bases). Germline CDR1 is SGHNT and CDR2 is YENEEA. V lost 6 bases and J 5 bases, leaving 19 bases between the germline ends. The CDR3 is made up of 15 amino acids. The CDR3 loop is CASRAGVAAGETQYF. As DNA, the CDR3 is TGTGCCAGCAGAGCCGGTGTAGCGGCCGGGGAGACCCAGTACTTC.

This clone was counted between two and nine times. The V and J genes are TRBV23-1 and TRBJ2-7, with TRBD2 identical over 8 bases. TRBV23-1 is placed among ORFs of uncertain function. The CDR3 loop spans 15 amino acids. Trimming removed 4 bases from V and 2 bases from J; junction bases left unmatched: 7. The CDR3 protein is CASSLPGTRTYEQYF. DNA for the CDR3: TGCGCCAGCAGTCTACCCGGGACTAGGACCTACGAGCAGTACTTC.

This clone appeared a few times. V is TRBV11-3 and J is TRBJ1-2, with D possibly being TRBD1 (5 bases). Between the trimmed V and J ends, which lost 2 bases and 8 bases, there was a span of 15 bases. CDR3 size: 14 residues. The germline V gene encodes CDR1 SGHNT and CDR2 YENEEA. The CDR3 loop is CASSLIRGAVGYTF. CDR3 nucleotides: TGTGCCAGCAGCTTAATCCGGGGCGCCGTAGGCTACACCTTC.

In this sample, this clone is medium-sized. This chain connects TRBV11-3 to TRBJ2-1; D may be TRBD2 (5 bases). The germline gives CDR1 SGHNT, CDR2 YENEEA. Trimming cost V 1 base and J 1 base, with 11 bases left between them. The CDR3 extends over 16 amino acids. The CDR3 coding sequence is TGTGCCAGCAGCTTAGTTCTAGCTACGTCCTACAATGAGCAGTTCTTC. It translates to CASSLVLATSYNEQFF. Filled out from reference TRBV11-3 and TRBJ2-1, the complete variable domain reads EAGVVQSPRYKIIEKKQPVAFWCNPISGHNTLYWYLQNLGQGPELLIRYENEEAVDDSQLPKDRFSAERLKGVDSTLKIQPAELGDSAVYLCASSLVLATSYNEQFFGPGTRLTVL.

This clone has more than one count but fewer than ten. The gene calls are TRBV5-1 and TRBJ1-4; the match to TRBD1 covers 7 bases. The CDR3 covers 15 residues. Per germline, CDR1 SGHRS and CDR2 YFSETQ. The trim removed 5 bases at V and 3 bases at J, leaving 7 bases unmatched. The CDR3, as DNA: TGCGCCAGCAGTTTGCGGGACAGCCCTAATGAAAAACTGTTTTTT. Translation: CASSLRDSPNEKLFF.

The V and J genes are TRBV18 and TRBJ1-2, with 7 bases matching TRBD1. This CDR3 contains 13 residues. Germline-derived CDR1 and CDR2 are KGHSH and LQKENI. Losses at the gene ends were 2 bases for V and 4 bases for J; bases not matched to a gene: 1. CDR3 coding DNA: TGTGCCAGCTCACCAGCAGGGGGCTATGGCTACACCTTC. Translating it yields CASSPAGGYGYTF.

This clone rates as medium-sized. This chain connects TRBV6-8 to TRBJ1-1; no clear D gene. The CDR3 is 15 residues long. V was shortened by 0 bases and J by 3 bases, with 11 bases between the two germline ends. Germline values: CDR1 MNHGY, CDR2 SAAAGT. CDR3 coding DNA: TGTGCCAGCAGTTACTCGAGTTCCCCGCACACTGAAGCTTTCTTT. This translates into CASSYSSSPHTEAFF.

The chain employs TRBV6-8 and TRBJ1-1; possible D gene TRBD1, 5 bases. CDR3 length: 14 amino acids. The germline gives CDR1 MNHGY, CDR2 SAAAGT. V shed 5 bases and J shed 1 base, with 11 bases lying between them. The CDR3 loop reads CASSNTGANTEAFF. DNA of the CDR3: TGTGCCAGCAGTAATACAGGTGCGAACACTGAAGCTTTCTTT.